Listed below are T cell receptor beta chains from one sample, sequenced in a study of OX40 agonist ivuxolimab in advanced cancers. TCRdb's copy holds only in-frame clones and misses some; the assay was immunoSEQ multiplex PCR. The sample has 70,000 or so clones, about four fifths seen once. Sequencing was performed on CD4+ or CD8+ T cells sorted from blood, taken in a trial of the OX40 agonist ivuxolimab. The receptors derive from an adult with an advanced solid tumor such as melanoma, head and neck, liver or kidney cancer. Both conserved end residues are part of each CDR3. The order of the fields is V gene, D gene, clone size, J gene, CDR3 DNA, CDR3 protein. A D gene is named only where the DNA matches it firmly. A clone size is listed for some rows: how often the clone was seen (once, few, many), or a class if it is expanded.

TRBV19	NA	NA	TRBJ1-5	TGTGCCAGTAGTCCCGAGGGGAGGGCCTCCCAGTCCCAGCATTTT	CASSPEGRASQSQHF
TRBV5-1	NA	NA	TRBJ1-4	TGCGCCAGCAGCTTGGAACCAGGTTTTAATGAAAAACTGTTTTTT	CASSLEPGFNEKLFF
TRBV15	TRBD1	NA	TRBJ1-4	TGTGCCACCTCATTTTGGGGGACAGGGAATGGAAAACTGTTTTTT	CATSFWGTGNGKLFF
TRBV6-6	TRBD2	few	TRBJ2-3	TGTGCCAGCAGATGGACTAGCGGGGGGGCAGATACGCAGTATTTT	CASRWTSGGADTQYF
TRBV6-5	TRBD2	NA	TRBJ2-1	TGTGCCAGCAGTTACGCCGGGACTAGCGGGTACAATGAGCAGTTCTTC	CASSYAGTSGYNEQFF
TRBV11-3	NA	NA	TRBJ1-2	TGTGCCAGCAGCTTATTACAGAGAGATGGCTACACCTTC	CASSLLQRDGYTF
TRBV11-2	NA	NA	TRBJ1-2	TGTGCCAGCAGCTTTAACGGGGACTATGGCTACACCTTC	CASSFNGDYGYTF
TRBV19	NA	NA	TRBJ1-6	TGTGCCAGTAGTATAGGAGTTATCCCTTCACCCCTCCACTTT	CASSIGVIPSPLHF
TRBV10-3	TRBD2	once	TRBJ2-2	TGTGCCATCAGCCTGGGACTAGCAGGCACCGGGGAGCTGTTTTTT	CAISLGLAGTGELFF
TRBV6-5	TRBD1	few	TRBJ1-2	TGTGCCAGCCGTATTCAGGGGGACTATGGCTACACCTTC	CASRIQGDYGYTF
TRBV4-2	TRBD1	NA	TRBJ1-4	TGTGCCAGCAGCCGATTAACCTTACAGGGGAAGGATGAAAAACTGTTTTTT	CASSRLTLQGKDEKLFF
TRBV5-1	TRBD1	NA	TRBJ1-1	TGCGCCAGTTTTTCGACAGGGGGGAACACTGAAGCTTTCTTT	CASFSTGGNTEAFF
TRBV5-1	TRBD1	NA	TRBJ1-2	TGCGCCAGCAGCTTGGGGACAGGGGAATCTGGCTACACCTTC	CASSLGTGESGYTF
TRBV14	NA	medium-sized	TRBJ2-7	TGTGCCAGCCGCCGGACTGGAGGGTTGTCTTACGAGCAGTACTTC	CASRRTGGLSYEQYF
TRBV4-2	TRBD2	few	TRBJ2-2	TGTGCCAGCAGCCAAGAACCAGCGGGGGGGGTTACCGGGGAGCTGTTTTTT	CASSQEPAGGVTGELFF
TRBV2	NA	medium-sized	TRBJ1-4	TGTGCCACCCTGGACCGAAAACTGTTTTTT	CATLDRKLFF
TRBV7-9	NA	NA	TRBJ1-1	TGTGCCAGCAGCTTAAGGGGAGGCGGGTTCGGAGAAGCTTTCTTT	CASSLRGGGFGEAFF
TRBV28	NA	NA	TRBJ2-7	TGTGCCAGCAGTTTAGCCAAGAACGAGCAGTACTTC	CASSLAKNEQYF
TRBV6-5	NA	NA	TRBJ2-2	TGTGCCAGCAGTTACGTTGGCCGGACCGGGGAGCTGTTTTTT	CASSYVGRTGELFF
TRBV6-5	NA	NA	TRBJ2-3	TGTGCCAGCAGGTACCGACAGGTCAGCACAGATACGCAGTATTTT	CASRYRQVSTDTQYF
TRBV19	NA	once	TRBJ2-7	TGTGCCAGTAGTAGGACAGATTTTTCCTACGAGCAGTACTTC	CASSRTDFSYEQYF
TRBV6-1	NA	NA	TRBJ2-5	TGTGCCAGCAGTGCCGACAGAGGTGTTAAGACCCAGTACTTC	CASSADRGVKTQYF
TRBV7-7	NA	NA	TRBJ2-1	TGTGCCAGCAGCCTAGGGGTGAGCTCCTACAATGAGCAGTTCTTC	CASSLGVSSYNEQFF
TRBV5-8	NA	once	TRBJ1-2	TGTGCCAGCAGCTTGGTCAGCACGAAGGTCTATGGCTACACCTTC	CASSLVSTKVYGYTF
TRBV6-6	NA	NA	TRBJ1-5	TGTGCCAGCAGGGACAGATATAGCAATCAGCCCCAGCATTTT	CASRDRYSNQPQHF
TRBV12-5	NA	NA	TRBJ2-3	TGTGCTAGTGCCTTTGCGGACGGGGGTGATACGCAGTATTTT	CASAFADGGDTQYF
TRBV6-1	NA	NA	TRBJ1-2	TGTGCCAGCAGTGAAGCGGGGCTTCTCGACTACACCTTC	CASSEAGLLDYTF
TRBV1	NA	NA	TRBJ1-1	TGCACCAGCAGCCAAGATCGACAGGGGGGCGCCTATGCCACTGAAGCTTTCTTT	CTSSQDRQGGAYATEAFF
TRBV7-6	NA	few	TRBJ2-7	TGTGCCAGCAGCTTAGGTTCGGTTGGGAGGAGGCTAGCGAGGAACGAGCAGTACTTC	CASSLGSVGRRLARNEQYF
TRBV5-5	NA	few	TRBJ2-7	TGTGCCAGCAGCACACAGGGTTGGTACGAGCAGTACTTC	CASSTQGWYEQYF
TRBV5-1	NA	NA	TRBJ2-1	TGCGCCAGCAGCTTATTGGTGTCGACTAACAATGAGCAGTTCTTC	CASSLLVSTNNEQFF
TRBV27	NA	NA	TRBJ2-4	TGTGCCAGCAAAAGCCCCCTCAAAAACATTCAGTACTTC	CASKSPLKNIQYF
TRBV6-1	NA	once	TRBJ2-3	TGTGCCAGCAGTGAAGATAGGGGAAACACAGATACGCAGTATTTT	CASSEDRGNTDTQYF
TRBV30	NA	NA	TRBJ1-5	TGTGCCTGGAGTGTGGTAGGTGGGCAGGGACGGAATCAGCCCCAGCATTTT	CAWSVVGGQGRNQPQHF
TRBV15	NA	NA	TRBJ2-1	TGTGCCACCAGCAAGATAGACTCGAATGAGCAGTTCTTC	CATSKIDSNEQFF
TRBV6-5	TRBD2	NA	TRBJ2-7	TGTGCCAGCAGCTTATTAGCGGGGGTTTACGAGCAGTACTTC	CASSLLAGVYEQYF
TRBV6-1	TRBD1	NA	TRBJ1-1	TGTGCCAGCACCAGGACAGGGAACACTGAAGCTTTCTTT	CASTRTGNTEAFF